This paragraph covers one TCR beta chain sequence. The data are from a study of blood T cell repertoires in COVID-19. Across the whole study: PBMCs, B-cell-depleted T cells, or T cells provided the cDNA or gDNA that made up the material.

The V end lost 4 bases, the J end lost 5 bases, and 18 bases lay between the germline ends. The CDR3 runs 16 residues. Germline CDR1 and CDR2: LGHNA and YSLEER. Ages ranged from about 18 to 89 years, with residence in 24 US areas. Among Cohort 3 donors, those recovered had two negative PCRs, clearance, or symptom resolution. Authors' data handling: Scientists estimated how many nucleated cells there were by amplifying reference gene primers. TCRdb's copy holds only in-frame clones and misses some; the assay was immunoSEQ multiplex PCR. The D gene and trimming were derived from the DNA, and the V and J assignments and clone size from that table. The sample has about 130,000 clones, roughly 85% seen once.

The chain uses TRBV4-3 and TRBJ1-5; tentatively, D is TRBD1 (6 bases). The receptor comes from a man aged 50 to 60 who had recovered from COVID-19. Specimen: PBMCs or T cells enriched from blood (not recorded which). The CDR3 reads CASSRSLGTFDQPQHF. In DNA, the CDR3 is TGCGCCAGCAGCCGAAGCCTCGGGACATTTGATCAGCCCCAGCATTTT.